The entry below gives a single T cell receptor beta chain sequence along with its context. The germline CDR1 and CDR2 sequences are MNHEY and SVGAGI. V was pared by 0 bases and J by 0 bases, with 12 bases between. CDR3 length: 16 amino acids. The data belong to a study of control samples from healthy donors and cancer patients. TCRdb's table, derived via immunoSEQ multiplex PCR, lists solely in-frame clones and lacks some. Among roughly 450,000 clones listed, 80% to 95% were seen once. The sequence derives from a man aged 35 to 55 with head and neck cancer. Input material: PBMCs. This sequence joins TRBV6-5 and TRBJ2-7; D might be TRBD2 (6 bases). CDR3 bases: TGTGCCAGCAGTTACTCCTCCGGGAGACCCTCCTACGAGCAGTACTTC. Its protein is CASSYSSGRPSYEQYF.